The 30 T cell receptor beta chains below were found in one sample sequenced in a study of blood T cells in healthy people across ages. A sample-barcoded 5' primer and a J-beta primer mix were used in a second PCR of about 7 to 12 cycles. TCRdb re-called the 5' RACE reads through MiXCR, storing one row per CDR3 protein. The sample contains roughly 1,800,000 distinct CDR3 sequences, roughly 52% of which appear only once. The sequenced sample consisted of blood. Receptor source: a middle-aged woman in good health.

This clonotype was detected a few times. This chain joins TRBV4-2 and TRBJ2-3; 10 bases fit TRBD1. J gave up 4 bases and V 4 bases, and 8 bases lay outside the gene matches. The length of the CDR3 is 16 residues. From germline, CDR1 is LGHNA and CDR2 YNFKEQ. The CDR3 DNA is TGTGCCAGCAGCCTAACAGGGACAGGGGAATCAGATACGCAGTATTTT. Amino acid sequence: CASSLTGTGESDTQYF.

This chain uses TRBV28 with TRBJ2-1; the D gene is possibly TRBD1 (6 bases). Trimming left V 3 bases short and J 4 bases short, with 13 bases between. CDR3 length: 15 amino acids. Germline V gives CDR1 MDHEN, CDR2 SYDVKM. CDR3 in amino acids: CASSFRDTLYNEQFF. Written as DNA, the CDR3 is TGTGCCAGCAGTTTCCGGGACACCCTTTACAATGAGCAGTTCTTC.

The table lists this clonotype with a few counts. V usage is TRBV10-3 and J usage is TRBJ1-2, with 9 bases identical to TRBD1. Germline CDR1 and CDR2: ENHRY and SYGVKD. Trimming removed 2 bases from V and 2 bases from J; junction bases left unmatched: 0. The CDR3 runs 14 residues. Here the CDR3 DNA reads TGTGCCATCAGTGAGGGACAGGGGAACTATGGCTACACCTTC. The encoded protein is CAISEGQGNYGYTF.

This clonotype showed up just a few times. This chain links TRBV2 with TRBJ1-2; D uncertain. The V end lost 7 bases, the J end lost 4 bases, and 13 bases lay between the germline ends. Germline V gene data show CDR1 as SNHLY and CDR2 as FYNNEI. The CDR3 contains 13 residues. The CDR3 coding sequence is TGTGCCAGCATCAGCGGGGATCTCTATGGCTACACCTTC. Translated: CASISGDLYGYTF.

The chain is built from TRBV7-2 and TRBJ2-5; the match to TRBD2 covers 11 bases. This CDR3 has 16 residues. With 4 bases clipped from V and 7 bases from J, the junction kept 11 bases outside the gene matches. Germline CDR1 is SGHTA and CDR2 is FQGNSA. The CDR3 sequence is CASSSPTSGEILTQYF. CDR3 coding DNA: TGTGCCAGCAGCTCTCCGACTAGCGGGGAAATCTTGACCCAGTACTTC.

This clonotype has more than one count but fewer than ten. CDR3 DNA: TGTGCCAGCAGCACGTCGGACAGAACCTACGAGCAGTACTTC. It encodes CASSTSDRTYEQYF. The chain combines TRBV7-9 with TRBJ2-7; the D gene is possibly TRBD1 (6 bases). Germline V gene sequence: CDR1 SEHNR, CDR2 FQNEAQ (reference sequence). Trimming removed 5 bases from V and 2 bases from J, with 13 bases in between. This CDR3 has 14 residues.

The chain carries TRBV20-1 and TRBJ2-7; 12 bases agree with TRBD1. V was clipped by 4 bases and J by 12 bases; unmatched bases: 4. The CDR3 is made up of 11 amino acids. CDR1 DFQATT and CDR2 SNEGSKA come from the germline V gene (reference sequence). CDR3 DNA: TGCAGTGCTATGGGACAGGGGGCAGGGTACTTC. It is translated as CSAMGQGAGYF.

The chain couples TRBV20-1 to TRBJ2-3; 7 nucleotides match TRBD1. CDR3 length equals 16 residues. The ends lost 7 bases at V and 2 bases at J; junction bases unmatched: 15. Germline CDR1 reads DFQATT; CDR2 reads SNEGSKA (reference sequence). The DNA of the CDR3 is TGCAGTGTAGTTCCGTCCGGACAGGAATACACAGATACGCAGTATTTT. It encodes CSVVPSGQEYTDTQYF.

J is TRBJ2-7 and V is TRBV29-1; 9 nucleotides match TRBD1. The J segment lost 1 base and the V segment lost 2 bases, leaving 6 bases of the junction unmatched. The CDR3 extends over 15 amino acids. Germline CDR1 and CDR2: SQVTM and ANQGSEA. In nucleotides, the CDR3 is TGCAGCGTTGAACTCGGGACAGGGAAGTCCTACGAGCAGTACTTC. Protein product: CSVELGTGKSYEQYF.

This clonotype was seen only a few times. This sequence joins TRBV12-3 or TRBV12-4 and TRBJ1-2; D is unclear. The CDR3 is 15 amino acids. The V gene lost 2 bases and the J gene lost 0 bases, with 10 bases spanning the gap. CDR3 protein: CASSLMRASNYGYTF. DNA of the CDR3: TGTGCCAGCAGTTTAATGAGGGCCTCTAACTATGGCTACACCTTC.

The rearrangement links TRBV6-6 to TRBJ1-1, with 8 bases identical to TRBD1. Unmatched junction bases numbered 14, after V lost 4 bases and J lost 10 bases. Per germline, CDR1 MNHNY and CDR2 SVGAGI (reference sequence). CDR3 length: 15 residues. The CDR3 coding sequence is TGTGCCAGCAGTTCCACCACTTCCGGGACAGGAAGAGCTTTCTTT. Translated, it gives CASSSTTSGTGRAFF.

The CDR3 sequence: CASSLSDRGLGYTF. CDR3 nucleotide sequence: TGTGCCAGCAGTTTGTCGGACAGGGGCCTTGGCTACACCTTC. The chain uses TRBV27 and TRBJ1-2, with 9 nucleotides matching TRBD1. Germline assignment: CDR1 MNHEY and CDR2 SMNVEV (reference sequence). This CDR3 has 14 amino acids. After removal of 3 bases from V and 7 bases from J, the junction contained 6 bases not matched to a gene.

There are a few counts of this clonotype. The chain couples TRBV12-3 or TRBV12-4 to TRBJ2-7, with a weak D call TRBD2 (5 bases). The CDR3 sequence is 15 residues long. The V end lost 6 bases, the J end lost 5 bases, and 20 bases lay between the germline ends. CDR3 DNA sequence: TGTGCCAGCAGCCCGGCGGGCCGTACCTTCCACGAGCAGTACTTC. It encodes CASSPAGRTFHEQYF.

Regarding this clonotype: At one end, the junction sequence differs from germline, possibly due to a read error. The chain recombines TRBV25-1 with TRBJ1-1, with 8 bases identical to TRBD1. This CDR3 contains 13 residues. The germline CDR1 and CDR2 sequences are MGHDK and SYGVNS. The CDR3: CAGSAQSGGRAFF. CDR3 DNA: TGTGCCGGCAGTGCCCAGTCAGGGGGCAGGGCTTTCTTT.

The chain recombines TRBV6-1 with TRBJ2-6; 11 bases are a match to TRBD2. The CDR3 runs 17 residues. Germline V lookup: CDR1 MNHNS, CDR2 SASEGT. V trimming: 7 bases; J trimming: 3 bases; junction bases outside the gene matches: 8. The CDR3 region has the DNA TGTGCCAGCAAAACTAGCGGGGGAAGTCGTGGGGCCAACGTCCTGACTTTC. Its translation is CASKTSGGSRGANVLTF.

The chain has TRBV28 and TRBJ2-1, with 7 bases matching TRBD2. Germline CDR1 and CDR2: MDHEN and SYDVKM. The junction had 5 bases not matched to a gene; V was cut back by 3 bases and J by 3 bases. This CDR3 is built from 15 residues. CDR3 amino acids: CASSFTAGNYNEQFF. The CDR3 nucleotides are TGTGCCAGCAGTTTCACAGCGGGAAACTACAATGAGCAGTTCTTC.

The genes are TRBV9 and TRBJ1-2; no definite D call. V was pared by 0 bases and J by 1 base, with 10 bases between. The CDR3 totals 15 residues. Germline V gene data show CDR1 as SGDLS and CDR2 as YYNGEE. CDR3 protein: CASSVGLGFNYGYTF. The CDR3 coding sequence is TGTGCCAGCAGCGTAGGATTGGGCTTTAACTATGGCTACACCTTC.

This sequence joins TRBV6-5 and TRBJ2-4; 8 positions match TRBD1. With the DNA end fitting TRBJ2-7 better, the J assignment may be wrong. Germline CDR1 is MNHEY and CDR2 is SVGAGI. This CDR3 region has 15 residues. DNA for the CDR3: TGTGCCAGCAGCCGGACAGGGAATGGGGCCTACGAGCAGTACTTC. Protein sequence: CASSRTGNGAYEQYF.

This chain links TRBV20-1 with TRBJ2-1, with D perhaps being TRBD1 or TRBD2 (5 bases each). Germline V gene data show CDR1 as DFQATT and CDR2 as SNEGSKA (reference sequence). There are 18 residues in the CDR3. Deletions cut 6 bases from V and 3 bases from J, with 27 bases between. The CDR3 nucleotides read TGCAGTGCCAAGGGACGATCGGCGTTCTCCGCGGGCTACAATGAGCAGTTCTTC. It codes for CSAKGRSAFSAGYNEQFF.

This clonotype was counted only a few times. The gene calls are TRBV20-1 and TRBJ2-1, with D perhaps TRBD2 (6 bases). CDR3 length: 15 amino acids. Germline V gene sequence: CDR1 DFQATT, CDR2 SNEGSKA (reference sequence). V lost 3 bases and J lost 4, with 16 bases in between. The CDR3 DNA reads TGCAGTGCTAGCCTCCGAAGGAGGGTGTACAATGAGCAGTTCTTC. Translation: CSASLRRRVYNEQFF.

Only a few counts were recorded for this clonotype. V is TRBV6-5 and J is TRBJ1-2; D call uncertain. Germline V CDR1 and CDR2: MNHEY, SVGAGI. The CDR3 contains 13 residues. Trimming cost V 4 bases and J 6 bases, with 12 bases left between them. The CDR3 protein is CASSFRGPNGYTF. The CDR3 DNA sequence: TGTGCCAGCAGTTTTCGCGGGCCCAATGGCTACACCTTC.

The CDR3 spells CASKRTADTQYF. CDR3 bases: TGTGCCAGCAAACGTACTGCGGATACGCAGTATTTT. The rearrangement uses TRBV6-5 and TRBJ2-3, with no clear D. This CDR3 is 12 amino acids long. The ends were cut back, 7 bases at V and 6 bases at J, with 11 bases in the middle. Germline CDR1 and CDR2: MNHEY and SVGAGI.

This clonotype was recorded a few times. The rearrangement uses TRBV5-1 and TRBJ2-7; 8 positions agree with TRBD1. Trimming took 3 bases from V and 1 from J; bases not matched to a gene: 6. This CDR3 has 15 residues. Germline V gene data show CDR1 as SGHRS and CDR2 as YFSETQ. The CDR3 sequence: CASSYPGQASYEQYF. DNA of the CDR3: TGCGCCAGCAGCTATCCGGGACAGGCTTCCTACGAGCAGTACTTC.

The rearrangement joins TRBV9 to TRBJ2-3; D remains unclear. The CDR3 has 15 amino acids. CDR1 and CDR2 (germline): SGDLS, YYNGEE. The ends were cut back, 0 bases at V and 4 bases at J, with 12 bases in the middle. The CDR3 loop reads CASSVGSQTADTQYF. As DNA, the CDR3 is TGTGCCAGCAGCGTAGGGAGCCAAACGGCAGATACGCAGTATTTT.

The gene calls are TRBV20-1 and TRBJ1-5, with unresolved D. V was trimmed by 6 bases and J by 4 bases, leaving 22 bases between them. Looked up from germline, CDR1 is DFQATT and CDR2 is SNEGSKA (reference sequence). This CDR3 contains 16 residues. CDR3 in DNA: TGCAGTGCCTACCTCGCGGGGAAACGGGGTAATCAGCCCCAGCATTTT. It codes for CSAYLAGKRGNQPQHF.

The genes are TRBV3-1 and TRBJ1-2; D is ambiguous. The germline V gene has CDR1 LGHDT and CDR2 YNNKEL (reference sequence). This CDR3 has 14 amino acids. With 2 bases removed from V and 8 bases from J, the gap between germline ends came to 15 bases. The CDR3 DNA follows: TGTGCCAGCAGCCAATATTATACTACGGGCGGCTACACCTTC. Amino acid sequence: CASSQYYTTGGYTF.

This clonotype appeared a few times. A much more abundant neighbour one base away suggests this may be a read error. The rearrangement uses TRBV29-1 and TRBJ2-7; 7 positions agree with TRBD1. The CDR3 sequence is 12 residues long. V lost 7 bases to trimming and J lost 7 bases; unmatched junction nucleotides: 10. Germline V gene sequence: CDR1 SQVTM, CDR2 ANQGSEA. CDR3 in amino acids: CSAWTGYNEQYF. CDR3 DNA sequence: TGCAGCGCTTGGACAGGCTACAATGAGCAGTACTTC.

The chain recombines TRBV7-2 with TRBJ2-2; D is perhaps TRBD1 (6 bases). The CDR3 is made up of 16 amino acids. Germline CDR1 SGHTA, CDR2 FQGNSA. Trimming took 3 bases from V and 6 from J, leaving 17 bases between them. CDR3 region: CASSLGLTGLSGELFF. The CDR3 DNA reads TGTGCCAGCAGCTTGGGCCTGACAGGCCTTTCCGGGGAGCTGTTTTTT.

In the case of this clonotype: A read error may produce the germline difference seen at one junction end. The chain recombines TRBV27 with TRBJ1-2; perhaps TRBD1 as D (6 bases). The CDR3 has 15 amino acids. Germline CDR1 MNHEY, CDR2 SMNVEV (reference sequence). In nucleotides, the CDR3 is TGTGCCAACAGTACACGAGGGGGGGGTAACTATGGCTACACCTTC. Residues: CANSTRGGGNYGYTF.

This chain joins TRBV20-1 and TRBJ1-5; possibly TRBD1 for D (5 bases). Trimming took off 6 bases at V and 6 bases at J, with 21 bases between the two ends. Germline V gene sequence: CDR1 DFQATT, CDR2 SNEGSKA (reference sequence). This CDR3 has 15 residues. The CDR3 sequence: CSAKTGTFRGQPQHF. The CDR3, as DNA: TGCAGTGCCAAAACGGGGACCTTTAGGGGTCAGCCCCAGCATTTT.